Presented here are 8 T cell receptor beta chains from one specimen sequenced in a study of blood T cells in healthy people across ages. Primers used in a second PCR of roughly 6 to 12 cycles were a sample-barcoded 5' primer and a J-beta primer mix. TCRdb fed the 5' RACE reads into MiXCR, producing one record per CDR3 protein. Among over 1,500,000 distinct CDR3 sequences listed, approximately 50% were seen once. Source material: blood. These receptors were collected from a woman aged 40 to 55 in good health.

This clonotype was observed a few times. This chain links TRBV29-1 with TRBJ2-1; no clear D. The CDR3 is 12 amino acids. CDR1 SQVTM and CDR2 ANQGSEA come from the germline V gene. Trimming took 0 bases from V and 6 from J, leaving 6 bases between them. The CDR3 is CSVEDTINEQFF. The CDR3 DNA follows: TGCAGCGTTGAAGATACTATCAATGAGCAGTTCTTC.

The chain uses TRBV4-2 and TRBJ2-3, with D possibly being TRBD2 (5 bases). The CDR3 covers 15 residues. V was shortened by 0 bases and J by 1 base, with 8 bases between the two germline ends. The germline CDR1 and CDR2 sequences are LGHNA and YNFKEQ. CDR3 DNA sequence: TGTGCCAGCAGCCAAGATCTTAGCGGCACAGATACGCAGTATTTT. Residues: CASSQDLSGTDTQYF.

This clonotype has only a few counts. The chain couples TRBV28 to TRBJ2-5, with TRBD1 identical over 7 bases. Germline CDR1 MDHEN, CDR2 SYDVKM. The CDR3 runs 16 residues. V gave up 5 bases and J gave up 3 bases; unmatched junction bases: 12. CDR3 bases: TGTGCCAGCAGTAATGAAGGGGGCGCGGAGAAAGAGACCCAGTACTTC. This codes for CASSNEGGAEKETQYF.

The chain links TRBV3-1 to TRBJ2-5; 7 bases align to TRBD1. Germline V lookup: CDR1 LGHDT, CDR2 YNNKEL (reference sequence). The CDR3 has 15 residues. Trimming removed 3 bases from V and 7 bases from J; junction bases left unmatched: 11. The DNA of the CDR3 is TGTGCCAGCAGCCATGGAGACAGGGCGAGCGGGACCCAGTACTTC. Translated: CASSHGDRASGTQYF.

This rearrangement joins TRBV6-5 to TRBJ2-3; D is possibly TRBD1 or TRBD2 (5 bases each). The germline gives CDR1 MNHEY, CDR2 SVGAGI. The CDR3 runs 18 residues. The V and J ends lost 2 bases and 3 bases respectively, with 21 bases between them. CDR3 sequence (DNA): TGTGCCAGCAGTTACCCGCGGTTTTCAGGAGAGGGGACAGATACGCAGTATTTT. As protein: CASSYPRFSGEGTDTQYF.

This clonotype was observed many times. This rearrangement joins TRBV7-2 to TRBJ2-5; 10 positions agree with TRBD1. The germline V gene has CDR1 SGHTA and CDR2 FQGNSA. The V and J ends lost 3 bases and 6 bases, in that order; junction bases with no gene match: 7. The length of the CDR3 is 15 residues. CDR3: CASSFGDRGGQTQYF. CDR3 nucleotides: TGTGCCAGCAGCTTCGGGGACAGGGGCGGGCAGACCCAGTACTTC.

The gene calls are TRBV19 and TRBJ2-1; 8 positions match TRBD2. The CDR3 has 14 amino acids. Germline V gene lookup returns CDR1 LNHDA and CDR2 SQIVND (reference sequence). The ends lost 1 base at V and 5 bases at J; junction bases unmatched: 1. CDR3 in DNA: TGTGCCAGTAGTATAGGGCGGGGGGACAATGAGCAGTTCTTC. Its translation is CASSIGRGDNEQFF.

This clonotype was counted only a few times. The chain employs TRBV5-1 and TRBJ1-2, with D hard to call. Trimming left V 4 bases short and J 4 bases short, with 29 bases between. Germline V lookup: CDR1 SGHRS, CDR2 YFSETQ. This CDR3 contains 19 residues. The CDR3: CASSTSSQVARRPVYGYTF. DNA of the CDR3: TGCGCCAGCAGCACTAGCTCCCAAGTGGCCCGCCGCCCCGTCTATGGCTACACCTTC.